This passage covers 15 T cell receptor beta chains from one sample sequenced in a study of cytomegalovirus exposure and HLA in healthy donors. It was with 60 Vbeta and 13 Jbeta primers that the PCR ran. Assay used: immunoSEQ multiplex PCR; TCRdb lists only in-frame clones, some missing. Seen here are under 300,000 clones, 65% to 85% observed once, and the top ten hold 2% to 2.5%. The specimen sequenced was PBMCs. The receptors originated from a female donor in good health and CMV-seronegative.

The genes are TRBV11-3 and TRBJ2-6; a weak D match, TRBD1 (6 bases). Per germline, CDR1 SGHNT and CDR2 YENEEA. The CDR3 consists of 15 residues. V dropped 5 bases and J dropped 4 bases, with 12 bases sitting between them. CDR3 in DNA: TGTGCCAGCAGCCTTACAGGGTCCGGGGCCAACGTCCTGACTTTC. Its protein product is CASSLTGSGANVLTF.

This clone turned up a few times. The genes are TRBV27 and TRBJ2-3, with D possibly TRBD2 on 7 matching bases. The V end lost 4 bases, the J end lost 3 bases, and 11 bases lay between the germline ends. Looked up from germline, CDR1 is MNHEY and CDR2 is SMNVEV (reference sequence). This CDR3 region has 14 residues. CDR3 nucleotides: TGTGCCAGCAGTTGGCGGGGGCCAACAGATACGCAGTATTTT. This translates into CASSWRGPTDTQYF.

This sequence joins TRBV7-9 and TRBJ2-4; 8 bases are shared with TRBD1. The CDR3 totals 19 residues. Trimming at V came to 5 bases and at J to 0 bases, leaving 15 bases not matched to a gene. CDR1 and CDR2 (germline): SEHNR, FQNEAQ (reference sequence). The CDR3 sequence: CASSENVLRTGPAKNIQYF. The CDR3 bases are TGTGCCAGCAGCGAAAATGTCCTAAGGACAGGGCCAGCCAAAAACATTCAGTACTTC.

V and J are TRBV7-9 and TRBJ1-5; TRBD1 might be the D (5 bases). The ends were cut back, 5 bases at V and 8 bases at J, with 13 bases in the middle. This CDR3 spans 13 amino acids. CDR1 SEHNR and CDR2 FQNEAQ come from the germline V gene (reference sequence). CDR3 DNA: TGTGCCAGCAGCGAAGACAGAACGGAGCCCCAGCATTTT. Translated, it gives CASSEDRTEPQHF.

This clone was recorded a few times. This chain links TRBV10-3 with TRBJ1-4; weak D call: TRBD1 (6 bases). Trimming left V 5 bases short and J 2 bases short, with 12 bases between. This CDR3 has 15 residues. CDR1 is ENHRY and CDR2 is SYGVKD in the germline V gene. The CDR3 reads CAISTQGPTNEKLFF. CDR3 coding DNA: TGTGCCATCAGTACACAGGGACCGACTAATGAAAAACTGTTTTTT.

The chain is built from TRBV27 and TRBJ1-5; 7 bases are a match to TRBD1. Germline CDR1 and CDR2: MNHEY and SMNVEV (reference sequence). The CDR3 length is 16 residues. With 4 bases clipped from V and 1 base from J, the junction kept 7 bases outside the gene matches. CDR3 sequence reads: CASSSIPGGSNQPQHF. For the CDR3, the DNA is TGTGCCAGCAGTTCTATTCCAGGGGGGAGCAATCAGCCCCAGCATTTT.

Details on this clone: The same CDR3 can be traced to other DNA sequences in this sample. This rearrangement joins TRBV11-2 to TRBJ2-5; D is possibly TRBD1 (6 bases). Germline CDR1 is SGHAT and CDR2 is FQNNGV. V was cut by 6 bases and J by 4 bases, with 12 bases left in between. This CDR3 has 13 residues. CDR3 amino acids: CASSSRGRETQYF. DNA for the CDR3: TGTGCCAGCAGTTCTAGGGGGAGAGAGACCCAGTACTTC.

About this clone itself: Other DNA sequences of this sample code for an identical CDR3. The V gene is TRBV6-6, the J gene TRBJ2-7; 7 bases agree with TRBD2. Germline V gene sequence: CDR1 MNHNY, CDR2 SVGAGI (reference sequence). The CDR3 is 15 amino acids. Unmatched junction bases numbered 2, after V lost 0 bases and J lost 0 bases. CDR3 amino acids: CASSYSGGSSYEQYF. The CDR3 DNA is TGTGCCAGCAGTTACTCAGGCGGGAGCTCCTACGAGCAGTACTTC.

CDR3 in amino acids: CASSLRTPGLGDYEQYF. For the CDR3, the DNA is TGTGCCAGCAGCTTGCGAACTCCGGGACTCGGGGACTACGAGCAGTACTTC. V is TRBV11-2 and J is TRBJ2-7; perhaps TRBD2 as D (6 bases). Germline lookup yields CDR1 SGHAT and CDR2 FQNNGV. The V end lost 3 bases, the J end lost 3 bases, and 21 bases lay between the germline ends. The CDR3 loop spans 17 amino acids.

The chain has TRBV5-4 and TRBJ2-3; 11 bases are shared with TRBD2. The CDR3 is 16 residues long. Trimming cost V 2 bases and J 4 bases; bases outside gene matches: 6. The germline gives CDR1 SGHNT, CDR2 YYREEE (reference sequence). The CDR3 DNA sequence: TGTGCCAGCAGCTTTCTCTTAGCGGGAGGGTCAGATACGCAGTATTTT. Translated: CASSFLLAGGSDTQYF.

The gene calls are TRBV5-1 and TRBJ1-1; 11 bases line up with TRBD1. This CDR3 spans 17 amino acids. In germline, CDR1 is SGHRS, CDR2 YFSETQ. V gave up 1 base and J gave up 0 bases; unmatched junction bases: 5. CDR3: CASSLYGQGALNTEAFF. In nucleotides, the CDR3 is TGCGCCAGCAGCTTGTACGGACAGGGGGCCTTGAACACTGAAGCTTTCTTT.

Only one count was recorded for this clone. The J gene is TRBJ2-1, the V gene TRBV10-2; D possibly corresponds to TRBD1 (5 bases). Germline values: CDR1 WSHSY, CDR2 SAAADI. This CDR3 comprises 16 residues. The ends were cut back, 6 bases at V and 4 bases at J, with 19 bases in the middle. The CDR3 region is CASSPGHLRRYNEQFF. Written as DNA, the CDR3 is TGCGCCAGCAGCCCCGGACACCTCAGACGATACAATGAGCAGTTCTTC.

This chain connects TRBV5-1 to TRBJ2-1; 7 bases align to TRBD1. CDR1 is SGHRS, CDR2 YFSETQ, per germline. CDR3 length: 14 amino acids. V trimming: 3 bases; J trimming: 5 bases; junction bases outside the gene matches: 5. The CDR3 nucleotides read TGCGCCAGCAGCTCCGGGACAGCTAACAATGAGCAGTTCTTC. Amino acid sequence: CASSSGTANNEQFF.

The rearrangement joins TRBV2 to TRBJ2-7; D unresolved. The CDR3 extends over 15 amino acids. Germline V gene sequence: CDR1 SNHLY, CDR2 FYNNEI. V was shortened by 6 bases and J by 6 bases, with 21 bases between the two germline ends. CDR3 protein: CASRETASSQFEQYF. Written as DNA, the CDR3 is TGTGCCAGCAGGGAGACTGCTAGTAGTCAATTCGAGCAGTACTTC.

The rearrangement links TRBV19 to TRBJ2-7; D not certain. Germline lookup yields CDR1 LNHDA and CDR2 SQIVND (reference sequence). CDR3 length: 11 residues. V gave up 5 bases and J gave up 1 base, with 3 bases separating them. CDR3 sequence reads: CASSPSYEQYF. As DNA, the CDR3 is TGTGCCAGTAGTCCATCCTACGAGCAGTACTTC.